These 3 T cell receptor beta chains came from one sample sequenced in a study of CD8 T cells in ankylosing spondylitis. TCRdb ran MiXCR on the 5' RACE reads and lists one entry per CDR3 protein. The data contain under 250,000 distinct CDR3 sequences, 8% to 9% of them seen just once; the ten biggest clones take up around 4.8%. The sequenced material came from blood, either unsorted or a sorted T cell fraction (not recorded which). The receptors were sampled from a female donor with ankylosing spondylitis or in good health (not recorded which).

V is TRBV4-3 and J is TRBJ2-1, with D hard to call. The ends were cut back, 4 bases at V and 0 bases at J, with 10 bases in the middle. CDR1 is LGHNA, CDR2 YSLEER, per germline. The CDR3 loop spans 15 amino acids. In DNA form, the CDR3 reads TGCGCCAGCAGCCCGGTCTTGAGCTCCTACAATGAGCAGTTCTTC. It specifies CASSPVLSSYNEQFF.

This clonotype was seen just once. A much larger clone is a single base away; this may be a read error. The chain links TRBV3-1 to TRBJ2-7; D is unclear. Germline CDR1 is LGHDT and CDR2 is YNNKEL (reference sequence). CDR3 length: 13 amino acids. CDR3 DNA sequence: TGTACCAGCAGCCTCCCAGACGGTTCGCCCCTTCTCTTC. Translated, it gives CTSSLPDGSPLLF.

This clonotype was observed many times. The chain links TRBV10-3 to TRBJ2-3; 11 nucleotides match TRBD2. Germline CDR1 ENHRY, CDR2 SYGVKD. The trim removed 6 bases at V and 8 bases at J, leaving 4 bases unmatched. This CDR3 has 13 amino acids. CDR3 sequence (DNA): TGTGCCATCAGCCTAGCGGGAGGAGGTACGCAGTATTTT. Residues: CAISLAGGGTQYF.